This T cell receptor (beta chain) was sequenced for a study of control samples from healthy donors and cancer patients. The CDR3 covers 12 residues. CDR1 SGHAT and CDR2 FQDESV come from the germline V gene (reference sequence). The V end lost 5 bases, the J end lost 3 bases, and 8 bases lay between the germline ends. Profiled with immunoSEQ multiplex PCR; TCRdb holds only in-frame clones, not every one. The table includes 390,000 or so clones, around nine tenths detected once. The sequence derives from a man aged 40-49 years with head and neck cancer. The chain couples TRBV11-1 to TRBJ2-7; the D is unclear. Source material: PBMCs. In DNA form, the CDR3 reads TGTGCCAGCAGCGCTCTTCACTACGAGCAGTACTTC. It specifies CASSALHYEQYF.